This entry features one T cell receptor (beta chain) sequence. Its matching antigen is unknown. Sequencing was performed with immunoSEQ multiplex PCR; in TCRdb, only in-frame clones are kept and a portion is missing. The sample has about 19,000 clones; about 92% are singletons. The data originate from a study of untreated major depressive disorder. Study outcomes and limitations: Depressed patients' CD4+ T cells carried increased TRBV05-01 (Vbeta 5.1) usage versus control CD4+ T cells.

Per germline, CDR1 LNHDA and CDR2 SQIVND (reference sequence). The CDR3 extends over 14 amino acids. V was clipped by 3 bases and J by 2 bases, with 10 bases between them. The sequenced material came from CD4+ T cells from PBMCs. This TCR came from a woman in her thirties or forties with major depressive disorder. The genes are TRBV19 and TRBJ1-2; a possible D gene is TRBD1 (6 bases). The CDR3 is CASSISTGNYGYTF. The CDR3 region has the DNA TGTGCCAGTAGTATTTCAACAGGGAACTATGGCTACACCTTC.